The next 29 T cell receptor beta chains were all read from a single sample in a study of T cell responses to AZD1222 COVID-19 vaccine. Assay used: immunoSEQ multiplex PCR; TCRdb lists only in-frame clones, some missing. In total, the table holds about 140,000 clones. Sequenced sample: peripheral blood. Source of these receptors: an adult in good health.

The genes are TRBV28 and TRBJ1-6; maybe TRBD1 (6 bases). Trimming shortened V by 2 bases and J by 9 bases, and 14 bases separated the two germline ends. The germline CDR1 and CDR2 sequences are MDHEN and SYDVKM. The CDR3 length is 15 residues. CDR3 loop: CASSLLRAGVSPLHF. CDR3 DNA: TGTGCCAGCAGTTTACTTAGGGCAGGGGTTTCACCCCTCCACTTT. The full variable domain, its missing parts supplied by reference TRBV28 and TRBJ1-6, is DVKVTQSSRYLVKRTGEKVFLECVQDMDHENMFWYRQDPGLGLRLIYFSYDVKMKEKGDIPEGYSVSREKKERFSLILESASTNQTSMYLCASSLLRAGVSPLHFGNGTRLTVT.

This chain connects TRBV7-4 to TRBJ2-7, with D perhaps matching TRBD1 (6 bases). The CDR3 is 16 residues long. Germline values: CDR1 SGHVT, CDR2 SQSDAQ. V shed 2 bases and J shed 5 bases, with 19 bases lying between them. The CDR3 nucleotides are TGTGCCAGCAGCTTAACGGCGGGCAGGGGAGTACACGAGCAGTACTTC. This sequence encodes CASSLTAGRGVHEQYF.

The rearrangement uses TRBV6-4 and TRBJ1-1; the D gene is possibly TRBD1 (6 bases). Germline CDR1 reads MRHNA; CDR2 reads SNTAGT. The CDR3 has 13 residues. Between the trimmed V and J ends, which lost 6 bases and 2 bases, there was a span of 10 bases. The CDR3 sequence is CASRQQGNTEAFF. The CDR3 nucleotides read TGTGCCAGCAGACAACAGGGAAACACTGAAGCTTTCTTT.

V gene TRBV7-8 combines with J gene TRBJ1-2; D gene unclear. This CDR3 has 13 amino acids. V was cut by 0 bases and J by 3 bases, with 5 bases left in between. Germline V gives CDR1 SGHVS, CDR2 FQNEAQ. DNA of the CDR3: TGTGCCAGCAGCTTAGCATCGGACTATGGCTACACCTTC. This gives the protein CASSLASDYGYTF.

J is TRBJ1-1 and V is TRBV28, with unresolved D. This CDR3 spans 13 amino acids. The germline V and J ends were trimmed by 3 bases and 6 bases, with 11 bases remaining between them. Germline values: CDR1 MDHEN, CDR2 SYDVKM. The CDR3 bases are TGTGCCAGCAGTTTCGCGTTCGTCGCTGAAGCTTTCTTT. It encodes CASSFAFVAEAFF.

The CDR3 sequence: CARSLRQSRGETEAFF. CDR3 DNA: TGTGCCAGAAGCCTAAGACAGTCCAGGGGCGAAACTGAAGCTTTCTTT. This chain uses TRBV7-5 with TRBJ1-1; TRBD1, the table's D call, lacks a check against the DNA. TRBV7-5 is a documented pseudogene. The CDR3 sequence is 16 residues long.

This rearrangement joins TRBV11-2 to TRBJ2-1; D gene unclear. CDR3 length: 13 residues. Germline V gene sequence: CDR1 SGHAT, CDR2 FQNNGV. V was trimmed by 2 bases and J by 10 bases, leaving 12 bases between them. The CDR3 coding sequence is TGTGCCAGCAGCTTATTGATTGCTACCGAGCAGTTCTTC. Its translation: CASSLLIATEQFF.

The V call is TRBV14, the J call TRBJ2-5; D not resolved. Trimming left V 1 base short and J 7 bases short, with 10 bases between. Germline V CDR1 and CDR2: SGHDN, FVKESK. CDR3 length: 13 residues. For the CDR3, the DNA is TGTGCCAGCAGCCAAGTGGGGTTTGGGACCCAGTACTTC. Translation: CASSQVGFGTQYF.

This chain connects TRBV7-2 to TRBJ1-5, with D hard to call. This CDR3 comprises 13 residues. CDR1 and CDR2 from the germline V gene are SGHTA and FQGNSA. V shed 1 base and J shed 4 bases, with 5 bases lying between them. The CDR3 region is CASSLGVNQPQHF. The CDR3 nucleotides are TGTGCCAGCAGCTTAGGGGTTAATCAGCCCCAGCATTTT. The full variable domain, with the rest looked up from reference TRBV7-2 and TRBJ1-5, is GAGVSQSPSNKVTEKGKDVELRCDPISGHTALYWYRQSLGQGLEFLIYFQGNSAPDKSGLPSDRFSAERTGGSVSTLTIQRTQQEDSAVYLCASSLGVNQPQHFGDGTRLSIL.

The J gene is TRBJ1-2, the V gene TRBV28; D remains unclear. V was trimmed by 3 bases and J by 8 bases, leaving 16 bases between them. The germline V gene has CDR1 MDHEN and CDR2 SYDVKM. The CDR3 loop spans 14 amino acids. CDR3: CASSFIGRWGGYTF. The CDR3 DNA is TGTGCCAGCAGTTTTATCGGTCGCTGGGGAGGCTACACCTTC.

V is TRBV6-2 or TRBV6-3 and J is TRBJ1-2; 7 positions agree with TRBD1. The V gene's germline CDR1 is MNHEY and CDR2 SVGEGT. This CDR3 is built from 14 residues. V shed 2 bases, J shed 4 bases, and the junction held 4 bases outside the gene matches. This chain's CDR3 is CASSYGQASYGYTF. CDR3 DNA: TGTGCCAGCAGTTACGGACAGGCATCCTATGGCTACACCTTC.

As for this clone: The same CDR3 is also encoded by other DNA sequences in this sample. The V call is TRBV5-1, the J call TRBJ1-6, with D possibly being TRBD1 (5 bases). The CDR3 runs to 16 residues. The V gene's germline CDR1 is SGHRS and CDR2 YFSETQ. Deletions cut 1 base from V and 9 bases from J, with 17 bases between. CDR3 protein: CASSLLGERGGSPLHF. The CDR3 coding sequence is TGCGCCAGCAGCTTGTTGGGGGAGCGGGGGGGTTCACCCCTCCACTTT.

This rearrangement joins TRBV19 to TRBJ1-1; D not certain. This CDR3 comprises 16 residues. V dropped 5 bases and J dropped 1 base, with 17 bases sitting between them. The V gene's germline CDR1 is LNHDA and CDR2 SQIVND (reference sequence). CDR3 bases: TGTGCCAGTAGTGCTTCCGTGCGGACGGCGAACACTGAAGCTTTCTTT. It translates to CASSASVRTANTEAFF.

V usage is TRBV6-1 and J usage is TRBJ2-1, with no clear D. Trimming left V 6 bases short and J 9 bases short, with 12 bases between. This CDR3 comprises 12 residues. Per the germline V gene, CDR1 is MNHNS and CDR2 is SASEGT. DNA of the CDR3: TGTGCCAGCAGGACGGAACGTGGTGAGCAGTTCTTC. Amino acid sequence: CASRTERGEQFF.

This chain connects TRBV6-5 to TRBJ2-2; D not certain. The CDR3 covers 15 residues. The V gene lost 0 bases and the J gene lost 9 bases, with 14 bases spanning the gap. CDR1 is MNHEY, CDR2 SVGAGI, per germline. CDR3 region: CASSYSNAGPRELFF. DNA of the CDR3: TGTGCCAGCAGTTACTCGAACGCCGGGCCTAGGGAGCTGTTTTTT.

The chain joins TRBV5-1 to TRBJ2-5; a possible D gene is TRBD2 (6 bases). Germline CDR1 SGHRS, CDR2 YFSETQ. The V end lost 0 bases, the J end lost 0 bases, and 12 bases lay between the germline ends. The CDR3 totals 16 residues. The CDR3 DNA sequence: TGCGCCAGCAGCTTGGTACTAGCCGGGTACCAAGAGACCCAGTACTTC. Its translation is CASSLVLAGYQETQYF.

The chain combines TRBV5-1 with TRBJ2-3; either TRBD1 or TRBD2 may supply D (5 bases each). CDR3 length: 16 residues. CDR1 is SGHRS and CDR2 is YFSETQ in the germline V gene. V lost 0 bases and J 1 base, leaving 12 bases between the germline ends. CDR3 sequence reads: CASSLDGALGTDTQYF. For the CDR3, the DNA is TGCGCCAGCAGCTTGGACGGGGCATTAGGCACAGATACGCAGTATTTT.

This chain uses TRBV11-2 with TRBJ1-2; 7 bases align to TRBD1. CDR3 length: 15 residues. From germline, CDR1 is SGHAT and CDR2 FQNNGV. With V trimmed by 1 base and J by 4 bases, 6 bases remained unmatched. The CDR3 protein is CASSLVRQGGYGYTF. CDR3 sequence (DNA): TGTGCCAGCAGCTTAGTCCGACAGGGCGGCTATGGCTACACCTTC.

The chain joins TRBV6-4 to TRBJ2-3, with D perhaps TRBD2 (6 bases). The CDR3 is made up of 14 amino acids. The ends were cut back, 2 bases at V and 0 bases at J, with 6 bases in the middle. CDR1 MRHNA and CDR2 SNTAGT come from the germline V gene. DNA of the CDR3: TGTGCCAGCAGTGACGGGACTAGCACAGATACGCAGTATTTT. It codes for CASSDGTSTDTQYF.

The V gene is TRBV3-1 (or the pseudogene TRBV3-2), the J gene TRBJ2-1, with TRBD2 matching 8 bases. J gave up 4 bases and V 7 bases, and 9 bases lay outside the gene matches. This CDR3 has 15 residues. The germline CDR1 and CDR2 sequences are LGHDT and YNNKEL (reference sequence). The CDR3 DNA follows: TGTGCCAGCACGAAGAGAGCGGGGGCGTACAATGAGCAGTTCTTC. Its translation is CASTKRAGAYNEQFF.

The gene calls are TRBV7-8 and TRBJ1-1; 7 bases agree with TRBD1. Losses at the gene ends were 3 bases for V and 9 bases for J; bases not matched to a gene: 7. This CDR3 is 13 amino acids long. CDR1 SGHVS and CDR2 FQNEAQ come from the germline V gene. This chain's CDR3 is CASSFGDRTKAFF. CDR3 DNA sequence: TGTGCCAGCAGCTTTGGGGACAGAACGAAAGCTTTCTTT.

This chain joins TRBV24-1 and TRBJ2-7; 10 nucleotides match TRBD2. The V and J ends lost 4 bases and 5 bases, in that order; junction bases with no gene match: 10. Germline V CDR1 and CDR2: KGHDR, SFDVKD. The CDR3 extends over 16 amino acids. The CDR3 loop is CATSEASGGPGHEQYF. As DNA, the CDR3 is TGTGCCACCAGTGAGGCTAGCGGGGGCCCCGGCCACGAGCAGTACTTC.

The rearrangement joins TRBV30 to TRBJ1-2, with TRBD1 identical over 9 bases. CDR3 length: 13 amino acids. From germline, CDR1 is GTSNPN and CDR2 SVGIG (reference sequence). After removal of 6 bases from V and 8 bases from J, the junction contained 10 bases not matched to a gene. Here the CDR3 reads CACVRDRVQGYTF. CDR3 DNA sequence: TGTGCCTGCGTAAGGGACAGGGTGCAGGGCTACACCTTC.

The rearrangement joins TRBV5-1 to TRBJ1-3; 8 nucleotides line up with TRBD1. The CDR3 runs to 18 residues. J gave up 2 bases and V 3 bases, and 13 bases lay outside the gene matches. In germline, CDR1 is SGHRS, CDR2 YFSETQ. The CDR3 bases are TGCGCCAGCAGCTGGGACCGACAGGGGACGTTGACTGGAAACACCATATATTTT. Residues: CASSWDRQGTLTGNTIYF.

This chain uses TRBV7-2 with TRBJ2-1, with TRBD2 identical over 8 bases. CDR1 is SGHTA and CDR2 is FQGNSA in the germline V gene. The CDR3 runs 15 residues. V was pared by 5 bases and J by 6 bases, with 9 bases of the junction left unmatched. CDR3 loop: CASSPQAGGGNEQFF. The CDR3 coding sequence is TGTGCCAGCAGCCCCCAGGCGGGGGGTGGCAATGAGCAGTTCTTC. Full variable domain (rest looked up from reference TRBV7-2 and TRBJ2-1): GAGVSQSPSNKVTEKGKDVELRCDPISGHTALYWYRQSLGQGLEFLIYFQGNSAPDKSGLPSDRFSAERTGGSVSTLTIQRTQQEDSAVYLCASSPQAGGGNEQFFGPGTRLTVL.

This chain links TRBV2 with TRBJ2-1; 7 bases agree with TRBD1. The CDR3 has 14 amino acids. Germline loops: CDR1 SNHLY, CDR2 FYNNEI. The V and J ends lost 7 bases and 8 bases, in that order; junction bases with no gene match: 11. The CDR3 loop reads CASTGQVVLDEQFF. The DNA for the CDR3 is TGTGCCAGCACCGGACAGGTGGTTCTGGATGAGCAGTTCTTC.

The chain uses TRBV30 and TRBJ1-4, with no clear D. The CDR3 length is 13 residues. CDR1 and CDR2 from the germline V gene are GTSNPN and SVGIG (reference sequence). The V gene lost 4 bases and the J gene lost 7 bases, with 13 bases spanning the gap. The CDR3: CAWKARSFEKLFF. CDR3 in DNA: TGTGCCTGGAAGGCTCGGTCCTTTGAAAAACTGTTTTTT.

This chain links TRBV5-1 with TRBJ2-1, with TRBD1 matching 7 bases. The J segment lost 1 base and the V segment lost 1 base, leaving 5 bases of the junction unmatched. The germline V gene encodes CDR1 SGHRS and CDR2 YFSETQ. The CDR3 sequence is 16 residues long. CDR3 in DNA: TGCGCCAGCAGCTTGATTGGCAGGGGGTCCTACAATGAGCAGTTCTTC. Protein product: CASSLIGRGSYNEQFF.

The chain links TRBV6-1 to TRBJ1-2; D perhaps matches TRBD1 (6 bases). Per the germline V gene, CDR1 is MNHNS and CDR2 is SASEGT. The length of the CDR3 is 13 residues. V lost 1 base to trimming and J lost 8 bases, with 11 bases between them. This chain's CDR3 is CASSEVQGQGYTF. CDR3 nucleotides: TGTGCCAGCAGTGAAGTACAGGGCCAAGGCTACACCTTC.